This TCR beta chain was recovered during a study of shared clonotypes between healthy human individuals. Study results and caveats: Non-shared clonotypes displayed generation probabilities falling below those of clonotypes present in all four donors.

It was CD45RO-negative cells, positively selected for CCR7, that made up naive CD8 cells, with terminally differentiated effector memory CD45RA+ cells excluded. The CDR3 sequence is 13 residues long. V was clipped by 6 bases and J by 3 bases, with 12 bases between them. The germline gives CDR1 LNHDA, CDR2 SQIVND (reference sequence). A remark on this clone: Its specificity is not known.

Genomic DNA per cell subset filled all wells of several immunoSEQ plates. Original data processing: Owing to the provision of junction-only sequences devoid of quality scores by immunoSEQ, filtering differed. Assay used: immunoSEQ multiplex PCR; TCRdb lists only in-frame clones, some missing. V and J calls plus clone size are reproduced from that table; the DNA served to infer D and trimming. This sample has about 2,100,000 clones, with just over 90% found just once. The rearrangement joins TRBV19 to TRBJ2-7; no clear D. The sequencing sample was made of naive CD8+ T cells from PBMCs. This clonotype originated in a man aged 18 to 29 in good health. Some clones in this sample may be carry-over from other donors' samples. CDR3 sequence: CASSPNPRYEQYF. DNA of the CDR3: TGTGCCAGTAGCCCCAATCCCCGCTACGAGCAGTACTTC. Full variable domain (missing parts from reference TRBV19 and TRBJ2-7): DGGITQSPKYLFRKEGQNVTLSCEQNLNHDAMYWYRQDPGQGLRLIYYSQIVNDFQKGDIAEGYSVSREKKESFPLTVTSAQKNPTAFYLCASSPNPRYEQYFGPGTRLTVT.